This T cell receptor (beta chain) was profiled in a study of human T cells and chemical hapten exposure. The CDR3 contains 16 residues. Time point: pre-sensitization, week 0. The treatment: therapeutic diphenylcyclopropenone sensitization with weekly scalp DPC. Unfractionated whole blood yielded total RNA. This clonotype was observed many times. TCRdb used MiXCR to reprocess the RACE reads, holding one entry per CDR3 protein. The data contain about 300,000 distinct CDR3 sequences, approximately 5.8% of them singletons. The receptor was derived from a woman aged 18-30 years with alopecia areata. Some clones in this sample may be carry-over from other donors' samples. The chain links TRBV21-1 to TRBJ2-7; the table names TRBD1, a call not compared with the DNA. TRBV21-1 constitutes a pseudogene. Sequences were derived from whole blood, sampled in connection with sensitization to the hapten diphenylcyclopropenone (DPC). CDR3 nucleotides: TGTGCCAGCAGCAAGGGACGCAGGGGGGAGGTCTACGAGCAGTACTTC. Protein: CASSKGRRGEVYEQYF.